The 21 T cell receptor beta chains listed next were all sequenced from one sample in a study of OX40 agonist ivuxolimab in advanced cancers. Libraries were built with the immunoSEQ multiplex PCR assay. Not all clones reach the TCRdb copy of this immuneACCESS table, which keeps in-frame sequences only. Checked studies attribute under half of the gap to unresolved V genes and leave the rest unexplained. Across this sample there are more than 70,000 clones, with just under 85% seen only once. The top ten constitute about 25% of the sample. The material was CD4+ or CD8+ T cells sorted from blood, obtained in a trial of the OX40 agonist ivuxolimab. The receptors were sampled from an adult with an advanced solid tumor such as melanoma, head and neck, liver or kidney cancer.

Only a few counts were recorded for this clone. The chain couples TRBV25-1 to TRBJ2-5, with D perhaps TRBD1 (6 bases). The CDR3 is made up of 14 amino acids. Germline V CDR1 and CDR2: MGHDK, SYGVNS. V lost 4 bases to trimming and J lost 0 bases, with 9 bases between them. The CDR3 sequence is CASSGQGYQETQYF. The CDR3 coding sequence is TGTGCCAGCAGTGGCCAGGGGTACCAAGAGACCCAGTACTTC.

The rearrangement uses TRBV5-1 and TRBJ2-5; D unclear. Between the trimmed V and J ends, which lost 2 bases and 0 bases, there was a span of 8 bases. The germline V gene encodes CDR1 SGHRS and CDR2 YFSETQ. CDR3 length: 14 amino acids. The CDR3 nucleotides are TGCGCCAGCAGCTTACAAGAGTACCAAGAGACCCAGTACTTC. Its protein product is CASSLQEYQETQYF.

The chain carries TRBV7-9 and TRBJ1-2, with D possibly being TRBD1 (5 bases). Trimming pared 1 base from V and 5 bases from J, leaving 14 bases between. Germline lookup yields CDR1 SEHNR and CDR2 FQNEAQ (reference sequence). The CDR3 is made up of 15 amino acids. The CDR3 DNA follows: TGTGCCAGCAGCTTAGAAGGGAACCCAGGGTATGGCTACACCTTC. Its protein is CASSLEGNPGYGYTF.

The chain links TRBV5-6 to TRBJ2-5, with D maybe TRBD1 (7 bases). Germline-derived CDR1 and CDR2 are SGHDT and YYEEEE. V shed 3 bases and J shed 4 bases, with 16 bases lying between them. This CDR3 region has 15 residues. The CDR3, as DNA: TGTGCCAGCAGCTCAGGCAGGGGGGTGAGAGAGACCCAGTACTTC. The encoded protein is CASSSGRGVRETQYF.

This sequence joins TRBV5-4 and TRBJ2-7; D might be TRBD1 (6 bases). The CDR3 is 15 residues long. From germline, CDR1 is SGHNT and CDR2 YYREEE (reference sequence). V was trimmed by 4 bases and J by 5 bases, leaving 19 bases between them. The CDR3 coding sequence is TGTGCCAGCAGCCAGCAGGGGTTGAGGGGTAACGAGCAGTACTTC. Protein: CASSQQGLRGNEQYF.

The chain recombines TRBV7-9 with TRBJ1-5, with D uncertain. Trimming pared 8 bases from V and 3 bases from J, leaving 8 bases between. Germline V gene lookup returns CDR1 SEHNR and CDR2 FQNEAQ (reference sequence). This CDR3 has 12 amino acids. Written as DNA, the CDR3 is TGTGCCAGCGGGCAGGACAATCAGCCCCAGCATTTT. Translation: CASGQDNQPQHF.

The chain links TRBV7-2 to TRBJ2-5; TRBD1 is a possible D gene (6 bases). With 5 bases removed from V and 4 bases from J, the gap between germline ends came to 14 bases. CDR1 and CDR2 from the germline V gene are SGHTA and FQGNSA. There are 14 residues in the CDR3. This chain's CDR3 is CASSITGLGETQYF. CDR3 DNA sequence: TGTGCCAGCAGCATTACAGGGTTGGGAGAGACCCAGTACTTC.

The chain has TRBV2 and TRBJ2-3; 10 bases are shared with TRBD1. Germline V gene lookup returns CDR1 SNHLY and CDR2 FYNNEI. The CDR3 is 15 residues long. The trim removed 4 bases at V and 3 bases at J, leaving 4 bases unmatched. The CDR3 DNA follows: TGTGCCAGCAGTGGGGGACAGGGGAAAACAGATACGCAGTATTTT. Translating gives CASSGGQGKTDTQYF.

The rearrangement joins TRBV5-1 to TRBJ2-2; D is unclear. CDR3 size: 15 residues. Germline CDR1 SGHRS, CDR2 YFSETQ. The V end was cut by 0 bases, the J end by 1 base, with 7 bases between. CDR3 nucleotide sequence: TGCGCCAGCAGCTTGGTAGTAGAGAACACCGGGGAGCTGTTTTTT. Protein sequence: CASSLVVENTGELFF.

The gene calls are TRBV2 and TRBJ1-4; D not certain. The CDR3 totals 13 residues. Germline CDR1 reads SNHLY; CDR2 reads FYNNEI. The ends were cut back, 7 bases at V and 7 bases at J, with 13 bases in the middle. The DNA of the CDR3 is TGTGCCAGCATGATGGGGTCTGGTGAAAAACTGTTTTTT. Amino acid sequence: CASMMGSGEKLFF.

The chain has TRBV19 and TRBJ2-5, with 8 bases identical to TRBD2. The CDR3 is 17 residues long. Germline CDR1 is LNHDA and CDR2 is SQIVND (reference sequence). The V gene end was trimmed by 1 base and the J gene end by 4 bases; junction bases not matched to a gene: 11. The chain's CDR3 is CASSIASHGGGGETQYF. The CDR3, as DNA: TGTGCCAGTAGTATAGCGTCTCACGGGGGGGGAGGAGAGACCCAGTACTTC. Full variable domain (outside the CDR3, taken from reference TRBV19 and TRBJ2-5): DGGITQSPKYLFRKEGQNVTLSCEQNLNHDAMYWYRQDPGQGLRLIYYSQIVNDFQKGDIAEGYSVSREKKESFPLTVTSAQKNPTAFYLCASSIASHGGGGETQYFGPGTRLLVL.

This chain uses TRBV6-1 with TRBJ1-1, with D maybe TRBD1 (6 bases). The CDR3 length is 12 residues. In germline, CDR1 is MNHNS, CDR2 SASEGT. Between the trimmed V and J ends, which lost 10 bases and 4 bases, there was a span of 13 bases. The CDR3, as DNA: TGTGCCATTACAGGGCCCCTCACTGAAGCTTTCTTT. Translating it yields CAITGPLTEAFF.

The genes are TRBV2 and TRBJ2-7; no clear D gene. Deletions cut 0 bases from V and 5 bases from J, with 11 bases between. Germline assignment: CDR1 SNHLY and CDR2 FYNNEI. The CDR3 is 14 amino acids. Here the CDR3 reads CASSEATPANEQYF. CDR3 sequence (DNA): TGTGCCAGCAGTGAAGCCACTCCGGCCAACGAGCAGTACTTC.

The chain carries TRBV30 and TRBJ1-1, with D perhaps TRBD1 (6 bases). There are 11 residues in the CDR3. Germline V gene lookup returns CDR1 GTSNPN and CDR2 SVGIG (reference sequence). V was shortened by 0 bases and J by 7 bases, with 6 bases between the two germline ends. In DNA, the CDR3 is TGTGCCTGGAGTGTAGGGGGTGAAGCTTTCTTT. Amino acids: CAWSVGGEAFF.

The chain couples TRBV4-1 to TRBJ2-7; a weak D match, TRBD1 (6 bases). CDR1 MGHRA and CDR2 YSYEKL come from the germline V gene. Trimming left V 0 bases short and J 0 bases short, with 9 bases between. This CDR3 comprises 15 residues. For the CDR3, the DNA is TGCGCCAGCAGCCAAGAACAAGGGGGCTCCTACGAGCAGTACTTC. It translates to CASSQEQGGSYEQYF.

The chain uses TRBV15 and TRBJ2-5; 8 bases are shared with TRBD2. V shed 0 bases and J 5 bases; nucleotides not matched to a gene: 5. Per germline, CDR1 LNHNV and CDR2 YYDKDF (reference sequence). CDR3 length: 15 amino acids. CDR3 residues: CATSRDRGGWETQYF. DNA for the CDR3: TGTGCCACCAGCAGAGATCGGGGGGGCTGGGAGACCCAGTACTTC.

The J gene is TRBJ2-1, the V gene TRBV7-8; 14 bases are shared with TRBD2. Per the germline V gene, CDR1 is SGHVS and CDR2 is FQNEAQ. The CDR3 runs 15 residues. V lost 5 bases and J lost 10; bases outside the gene matches: 7. CDR3 sequence reads: CASSRGLAGAGEQFF. The CDR3 DNA follows: TGTGCCAGCAGCAGGGGACTAGCGGGAGCGGGAGAGCAGTTCTTC.

The rearrangement joins TRBV10-3 to TRBJ2-2; 10 positions match TRBD2. V was pared by 1 base and J by 2 bases, with 4 bases of the junction left unmatched. This CDR3 has 17 amino acids. The germline CDR1 and CDR2 sequences are ENHRY and SYGVKD. CDR3 sequence reads: CAISEYSGRANTGELFF. The CDR3 DNA reads TGTGCCATCAGTGAGTACAGCGGGAGGGCCAACACCGGGGAGCTGTTTTTT.

This clone occurred once. The J gene is TRBJ1-5, the V gene TRBV2, with D unclear. Trimming shortened V by 7 bases and J by 0 bases, and 13 bases separated the two germline ends. CDR3 length: 15 residues. Germline V CDR1 and CDR2: SNHLY, FYNNEI. Written as DNA, the CDR3 is TGTGCCAGCAAATTTACAGACAATAGCAATCAGCCCCAGCATTTT. Residues: CASKFTDNSNQPQHF. Combining the CDR3 with reference TRBV2 and TRBJ1-5 gives the whole variable domain EPEVTQTPSHQVTQMGQEVILRCVPISNHLYFYWYRQILGQKVEFLVSFYNNEISEKSEIFDDQFSVERPDGSNFTLKIRSTKLEDSAMYFCASKFTDNSNQPQHFGDGTRLSIL.

V is TRBV5-1 and J is TRBJ2-7; 7 bases are shared with TRBD1. CDR1 SGHRS and CDR2 YFSETQ come from the germline V gene. The CDR3 runs to 14 residues. V trimming: 2 bases; J trimming: 2 bases; junction bases outside the gene matches: 4. The CDR3 nucleotides are TGCGCCAGCAGCTTTCGACAGGGCGCCTACGAGCAGTACTTC. It yields the protein CASSFRQGAYEQYF.

The rearrangement uses TRBV10-3 and TRBJ2-3; the D gene is possibly TRBD1 (6 bases). Trimming pared 1 base from V and 2 bases from J, leaving 10 bases between. CDR3 size: 15 residues. CDR1 is ENHRY, CDR2 SYGVKD, per germline. In DNA, the CDR3 is TGTGCCATCAGTGAGTTGGACAGATACACAGATACGCAGTATTTT. It encodes CAISELDRYTDTQYF.